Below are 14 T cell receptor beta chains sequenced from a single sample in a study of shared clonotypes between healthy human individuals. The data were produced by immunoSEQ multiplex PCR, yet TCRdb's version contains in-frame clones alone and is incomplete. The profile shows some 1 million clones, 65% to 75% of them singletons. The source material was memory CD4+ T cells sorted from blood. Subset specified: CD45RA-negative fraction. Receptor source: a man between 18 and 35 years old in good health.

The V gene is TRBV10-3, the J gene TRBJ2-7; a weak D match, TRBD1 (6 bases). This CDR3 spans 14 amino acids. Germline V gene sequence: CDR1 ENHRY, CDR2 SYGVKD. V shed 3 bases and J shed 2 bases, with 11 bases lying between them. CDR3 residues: CAISESQGAYEQYF. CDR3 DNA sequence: TGTGCCATCAGTGAATCACAGGGAGCCTACGAGCAGTACTTC.

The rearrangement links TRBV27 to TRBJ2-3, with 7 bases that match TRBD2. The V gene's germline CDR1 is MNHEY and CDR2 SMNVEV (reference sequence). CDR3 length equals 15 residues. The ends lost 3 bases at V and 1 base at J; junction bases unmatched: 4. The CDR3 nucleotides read TGTGCCAGCAGTTTCGCGGGAGTACGCACAGATACGCAGTATTTT. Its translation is CASSFAGVRTDTQYF.

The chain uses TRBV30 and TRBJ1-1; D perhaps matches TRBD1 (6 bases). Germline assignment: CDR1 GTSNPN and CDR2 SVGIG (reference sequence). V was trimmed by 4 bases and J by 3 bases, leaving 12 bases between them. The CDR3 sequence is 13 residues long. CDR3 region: CAWTGDLYTEAFF. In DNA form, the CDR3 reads TGTGCCTGGACAGGGGATTTGTACACTGAAGCTTTCTTT.

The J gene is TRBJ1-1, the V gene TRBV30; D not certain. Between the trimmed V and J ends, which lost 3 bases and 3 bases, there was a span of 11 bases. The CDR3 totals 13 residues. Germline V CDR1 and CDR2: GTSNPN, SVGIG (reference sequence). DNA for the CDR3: TGTGCCTGGAGGGAGTATCGGGACACTGAAGCTTTCTTT. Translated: CAWREYRDTEAFF.

CDR3 sequence reads: CASSLSSTGVAYGYTF. CDR3 in DNA: TGTGCCAGCAGCTTATCGTCCACAGGGGTGGCCTATGGCTACACCTTC. The chain couples TRBV7-2 to TRBJ1-2, with TRBD1 identical over 7 bases. The V segment lost 2 bases and the J segment 4 bases; nucleotides outside the gene matches: 10. CDR1 and CDR2 from the germline V gene are SGHTA and FQGNSA. CDR3 length equals 16 residues.

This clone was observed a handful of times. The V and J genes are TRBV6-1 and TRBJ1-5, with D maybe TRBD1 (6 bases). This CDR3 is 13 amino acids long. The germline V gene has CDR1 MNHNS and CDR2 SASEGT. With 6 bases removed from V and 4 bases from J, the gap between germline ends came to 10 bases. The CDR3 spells CASRRDRNQPQHF. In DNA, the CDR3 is TGTGCCAGCAGGAGAGACAGGAATCAGCCCCAGCATTTT.

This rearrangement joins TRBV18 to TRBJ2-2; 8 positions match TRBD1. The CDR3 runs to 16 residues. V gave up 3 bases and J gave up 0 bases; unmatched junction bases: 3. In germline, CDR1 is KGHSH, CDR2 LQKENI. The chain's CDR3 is CASSPLQGANTGELFF. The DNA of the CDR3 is TGTGCCAGCTCACCCTTACAGGGGGCGAACACCGGGGAGCTGTTTTTT.

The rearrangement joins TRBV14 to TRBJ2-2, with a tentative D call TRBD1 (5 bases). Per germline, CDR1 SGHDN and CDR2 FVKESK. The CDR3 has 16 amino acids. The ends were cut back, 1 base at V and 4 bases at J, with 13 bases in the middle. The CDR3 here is CASSQVHRRATGELFF. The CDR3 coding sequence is TGTGCCAGCAGCCAAGTCCACAGGCGAGCCACCGGGGAGCTGTTTTTT.

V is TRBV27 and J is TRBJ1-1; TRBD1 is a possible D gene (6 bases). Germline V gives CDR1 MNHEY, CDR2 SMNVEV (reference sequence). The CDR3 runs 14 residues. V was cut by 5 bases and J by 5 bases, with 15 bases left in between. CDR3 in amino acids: CASSAQTGRTEAFF. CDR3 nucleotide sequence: TGTGCCAGCAGTGCACAAACAGGGCGTACTGAAGCTTTCTTT.

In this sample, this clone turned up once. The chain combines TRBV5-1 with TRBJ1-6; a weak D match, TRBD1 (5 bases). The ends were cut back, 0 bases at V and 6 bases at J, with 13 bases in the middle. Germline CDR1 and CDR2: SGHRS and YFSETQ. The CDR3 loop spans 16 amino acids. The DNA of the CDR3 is TGCGCCAGCAGCTTGGGAGGGGACCCCCTTAATTCACCCCTCCACTTT. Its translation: CASSLGGDPLNSPLHF.

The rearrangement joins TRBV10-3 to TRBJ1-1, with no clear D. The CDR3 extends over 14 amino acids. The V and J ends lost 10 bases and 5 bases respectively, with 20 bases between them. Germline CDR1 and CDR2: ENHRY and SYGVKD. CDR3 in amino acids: CATTPDGFGTEAFF. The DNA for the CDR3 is TGTGCCACCACCCCCGACGGATTTGGAACTGAAGCTTTCTTT.

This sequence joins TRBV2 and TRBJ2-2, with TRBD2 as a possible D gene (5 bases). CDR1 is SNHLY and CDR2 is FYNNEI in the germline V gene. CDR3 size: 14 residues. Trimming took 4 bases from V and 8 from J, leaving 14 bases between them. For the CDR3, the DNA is TGTGCCAGCAGTGGACGGGAATACGGGGGGGAGCTGTTTTTT. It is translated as CASSGREYGGELFF.

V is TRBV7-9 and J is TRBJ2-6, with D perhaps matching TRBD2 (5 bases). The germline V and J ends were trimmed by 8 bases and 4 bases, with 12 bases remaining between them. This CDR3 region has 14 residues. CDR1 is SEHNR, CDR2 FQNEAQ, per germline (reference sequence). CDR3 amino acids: CASAGFRGANVLTF. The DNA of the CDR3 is TGTGCCAGCGCGGGCTTTAGGGGGGCCAACGTCCTGACTTTC.

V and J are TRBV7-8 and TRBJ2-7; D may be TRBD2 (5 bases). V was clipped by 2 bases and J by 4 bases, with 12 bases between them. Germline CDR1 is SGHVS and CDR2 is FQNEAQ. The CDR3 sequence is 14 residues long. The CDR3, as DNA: TGTGCCAGCAGCTTACAGTACCGAGGGTACGAGCAGTACTTC. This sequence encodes CASSLQYRGYEQYF.